These 4 T cell receptor delta chains came from one sample sequenced in a study of γδ T cells in repeated Plasmodium falciparum infection. TCRdb re-called the multiplex PCR reads with CATT. Of about 48,000 delta-chain clones listed, 1.6% are singletons. Vgamma9/Vdelta2+ and Vdelta2-negative gammadelta T cells were flow-sorted from PBMC for bulk sequencing. What was sequenced was gamma-delta T cells from blood. The receptor set was obtained from a pool of human donors (malaria-infected and uninfected, not separated).

The table lists this clone with a few counts. The protein TCRdb lists belongs to a much larger clone and differs from this DNA's translation at residue 7, which points to a read error; the protein shown is made from the DNA. This chain connects TRDV1 to TRDJ1; 7 nucleotides line up with TRDD2. This CDR3 spans 19 amino acids. V shed 5 bases, J shed 0 bases, and the junction held 18 bases outside the gene matches. The germline V gene has CDR1 TSWWSYY and CDR2 QGS. This CDR3 reads CALGKPPPFLRINTDKLIF. Written as DNA, the CDR3 is TGTGCTCTTGGGAAGCCACCACCTTTCCTACGGATCAACACCGATAAACTCATCTTT.

This clone came up a few times. The mismatch at residue 17 between this DNA's translation and the TCRdb protein of a much larger clone likely reflects a read error; the protein shown is translated from the DNA. The V gene is TRDV1, the J gene TRDJ1; 11 bases match TRDD3. No J segment appears in TCRdb, so it was assigned here by matching the sequence to germline. The CDR3 length is 24 residues. Unmatched junction bases numbered 24, after V lost 0 bases and J lost 0 bases. Germline CDR1 is TSWWSYY and CDR2 is QGS. CDR3 residues: CALGELRSYLLRTGGYVHTDKLIF. The DNA for the CDR3 is TGTGCTCTTGGGGAACTCAGATCCTACCTCCTTCGTACTGGGGGATATGTCCACACCGATAAACTCATCTTT.

This clone was counted only a few times. The protein that TCRdb holds for this DNA derives from a much larger clone and differs from the translated DNA at residue 18, which likely indicates a read error; the protein shown here is translated from the DNA. The CDR3, as DNA: TGTGCTCTTGGGGAACTAAGGACCTACAACCGAACTGGGGGTTGCACCGATAGACTCATCTTT. As protein: CALGELRTYNRTGGCTDRLIF. The chain uses TRDV1 and TRDJ1, with 8 bases matching TRDD3. No J segment appears in TCRdb, so it was assigned here by matching the sequence to germline. The CDR3 extends over 21 amino acids. The germline CDR1 and CDR2 sequences are TSWWSYY and QGS.

Remarks on this clone: This DNA translates differently at residue 13 from the TCRdb protein, which is that of a much larger clone; a read error is likely, and the protein shown is the DNA's own translation. Here the CDR3 DNA reads TGTGCTCTTGGGGGAAAGGGCCGGGCCCGTACTGGGAGACAAAACACCGATAAACTAATCTTT. The encoded protein is CALGGKGRARTGRQNTDKLIF. Here the V gene is TRDV1, but the J gene went uncalled; the table's TRDD3 call for D was not verified on the DNA. Looked up from germline, CDR1 is TSWWSYY and CDR2 is QGS. This CDR3 contains 21 residues.